This T cell receptor (beta chain) was retrieved from a study of blood T cells in healthy people across ages. Researchers isolated at least 6 million PBMCs per sample. Study-level results: Naive CD4+ cell counts and diversity both ran higher in long-lived than in aged donors.

Primed by a sample-barcoded 5' primer and a J-beta primer mix, a second PCR proceeded for 7 to 11 cycles. Using its own MiXCR run on the 5' RACE reads, TCRdb lists one record per CDR3 protein. The sample has under 1,000,000 distinct CDR3 sequences; about 36% are singletons. Details on this clonotype: What it recognizes is unknown. The germline gene is not matched at one end of the junction; a read error may be the cause.

This CDR3 has 14 amino acids. CDR1 GTSNPN and CDR2 SVGIG come from the germline V gene (reference sequence). This TCR came from a young man in good health. This chain connects TRBV30 to TRBJ2-7; TRBD1 aligns across 7 bases. Material: blood. In DNA form, the CDR3 reads TGTGCCTGGAGTGTAACAGGGGTTCAATACGAGCAGCACTTC. This gives the protein CAWSVTGVQYEQHF.